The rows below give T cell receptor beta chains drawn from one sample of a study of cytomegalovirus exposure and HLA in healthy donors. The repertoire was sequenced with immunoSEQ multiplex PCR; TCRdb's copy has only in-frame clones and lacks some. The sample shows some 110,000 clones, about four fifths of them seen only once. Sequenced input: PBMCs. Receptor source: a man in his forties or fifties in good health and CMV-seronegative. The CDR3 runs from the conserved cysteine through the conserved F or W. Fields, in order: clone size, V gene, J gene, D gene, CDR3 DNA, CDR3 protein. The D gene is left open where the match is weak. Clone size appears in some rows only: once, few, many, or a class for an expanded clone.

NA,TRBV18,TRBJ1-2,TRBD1,TGTGCCAGCTCGTCGGACAGGGGGCATTATGGCTACACCTTC,CASSSDRGHYGYTF
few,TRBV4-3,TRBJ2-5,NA,TGCGCCAGCAGCACCACGGGGGGCCCTTTCGAGACCCAGTACTTC,CASSTTGGPFETQYF
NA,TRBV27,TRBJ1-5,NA,TGTGCCAGCAGTTTGGATGCAGGGGACGGTCAGCCCCAGCATTTT,CASSLDAGDGQPQHF
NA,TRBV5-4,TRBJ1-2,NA,TGTGCCAGCAGCTTGGATCAGGGTGCTTTCGGCTACACCTTC,CASSLDQGAFGYTF
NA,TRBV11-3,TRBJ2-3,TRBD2,TGTGCCAGCAGCCCGAGGACTAGCGGTGCAGATACGCAGTATTTT,CASSPRTSGADTQYF
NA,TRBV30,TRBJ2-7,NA,TGTGCCTGGAGTGGGGGCGGATACCTCCCCTACGAGCAGTACTTC,CAWSGGGYLPYEQYF
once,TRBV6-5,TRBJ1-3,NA,TGTGCCAGCAGTGCCCGGGGGGGGGACACCATATATTTT,CASSARGGDTIYF
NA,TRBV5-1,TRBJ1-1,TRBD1,TGCGCCAGCGGGCGACAGGGAGAAACTGAAGCTTTCTTT,CASGRQGETEAFF
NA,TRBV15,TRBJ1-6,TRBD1,TGTGCCACCAGCAACGACAGGGAGAATTCACCCCTCCACTTT,CATSNDRENSPLHF
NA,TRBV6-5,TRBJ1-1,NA,TGTGCCAGCAGGATACAGGGTATCACGACTGAAGCTTTCTTT,CASRIQGITTEAFF
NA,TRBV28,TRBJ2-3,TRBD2,TGTGCCAGTCAAACTAGCGGGAGGGATACGCAGTATTTT,CASQTSGRDTQYF
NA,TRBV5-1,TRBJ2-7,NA,TGCGCCAGCAGCTTATCAGGGCGAGACACCTACGAGCAGTACTTC,CASSLSGRDTYEQYF
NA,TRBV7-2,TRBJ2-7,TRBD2,TGTGCCAGCAGCTCCGGGACTAGCGGGAGATTCGAGCAGTACTTC,CASSSGTSGRFEQYF
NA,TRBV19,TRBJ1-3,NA,TGTGCCAGTACCGCGGGCCCATTCTCTGGAAACACCATATATTTT,CASTAGPFSGNTIYF
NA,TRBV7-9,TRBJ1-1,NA,TGTGCCAGCAGCTTTGGACAGATTAACACTGAAGCTTTCTTT,CASSFGQINTEAFF
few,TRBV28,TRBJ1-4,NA,TGTGCATGGGGCAGAAGTTCGGCAACTAATGAAAAACTGTTTTTT,CAWGRSSATNEKLFF
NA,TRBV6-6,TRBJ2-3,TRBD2,TGTGCCAGCAGCCCGGGACTAGCGGGAGGGTCAGATACGCAGTATTTT,CASSPGLAGGSDTQYF
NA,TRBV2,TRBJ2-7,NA,TGTGCCAGCAGTGACCCCGGGGGCTACGAGCAGTACTTC,CASSDPGGYEQYF
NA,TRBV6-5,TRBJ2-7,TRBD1,TGTGCCAGCAGTACTACTTGGACAGGGGAATTCGAGCAGTACTTC,CASSTTWTGEFEQYF
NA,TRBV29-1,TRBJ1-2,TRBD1,TGCAGCGTTCAAATCGGGACAGGAATTTATGGCTACACCTTC,CSVQIGTGIYGYTF
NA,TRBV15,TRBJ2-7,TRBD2,TGTGCCACCAGCAGAACTAGCGGGTGGGGCGAGCAGTACTTC,CATSRTSGWGEQYF
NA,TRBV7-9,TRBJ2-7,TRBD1,TGTGCCAGCAGCTTATTTCGGGACAGTTCGTACGAGCAGTACTTC,CASSLFRDSSYEQYF